This T cell receptor (beta chain) was identified during a study of blood T cell repertoires in COVID-19. Study-wide context: The study drew acute and convalescent COVID-19 samples from the United States, Italy and Spain. Nucleic acid was either cDNA or gDNA, and it came from T cells, B-cell-depleted T cells, or PBMCs.

Per the authors' pipeline: The authors estimated nucleated cell counts from reference gene primer amplification. TCRdb's table, derived via immunoSEQ multiplex PCR, lists solely in-frame clones and lacks some. Clone size and the V and J calls come from that table; the DNA yielded D and trimming. Of 30,000 to 40,000 clones in the sample, around 90% were seen once. This CDR3 has 15 residues. Per the germline V gene, CDR1 is MNHEY and CDR2 is SVGAGI. V was trimmed by 6 bases and J by 5 bases, leaving 18 bases between them. The chain couples TRBV6-5 to TRBJ2-3, with D perhaps matching TRBD2 (6 bases). The source of this sequence is a man between 65 and 79 years old with acute or convalescent COVID-19. The sequenced sample was peripheral blood. The CDR3 DNA reads as TGTGCCAGCAGAGAGGCCTCGGAGGGAGTAGATACGCAGTATTTT. Amino acids: CASREASEGVDTQYF.